The 21 T cell receptor beta chains listed next were all sequenced from one sample in a study of regulatory T cells in long-lasting Graves disease. Described time point: persistent/refractory GD, antithyroid drugs over 5 years with positive TRAb. Isolated PBMC RNA provided the starting material for the TCR library. Combining iRepertoire HTBI primers with Arm-PCR of CDR3 regions, the authors built TCR beta libraries. TCRdb reprocessed the multiplex PCR reads with MiXCR, giving one entry per CDR3 protein. The table lists around 450,000 distinct CDR3 sequences, around a fifth of them singletons. The material was peripheral blood mononuclear cells (PBMCs), obtained when the disease was refractory, from a patient treated with antithyroid drugs. The receptors were gathered from a female donor with Graves disease.

This clonotype appeared many times. The chain links TRBV7-9 to TRBJ2-7; 7 bases map to TRBD1. CDR1 is SEHNR and CDR2 is FQNEAQ in the germline V gene (reference sequence). J was trimmed by 2 bases and V by 1 base; bases with no gene match: 8. CDR3 length: 16 residues. The CDR3 nucleotides are TGTGCCAGCAGCTTAGGGACAGGTGGGATTCCCTACGAGCAGTACTTC. The encoded protein is CASSLGTGGIPYEQYF.

This clonotype came up many times. The DNA for the CDR3 is TGTGCCAGCAGCTTAGATTACTCGGGACGTAGCAATCAGCCCCAGCATTTT. Its translation is CASSLDYSGRSNQPQHF. The V gene is TRBV7-8, the J gene TRBJ1-5, with D possibly matching TRBD1 (5 bases). The CDR3 has 17 amino acids. Deletions cut 1 base from V and 0 bases from J, with 13 bases between. Germline CDR1 SGHVS, CDR2 FQNEAQ.

In this sample, this clonotype turned up many times. The chain uses TRBV20-1 and TRBJ2-7; the D is unclear. The ends were cut back, 5 bases at V and 0 bases at J, with 11 bases in the middle. Germline V lookup: CDR1 DFQATT, CDR2 SNEGSKA (reference sequence). The CDR3 is 13 amino acids. As DNA, the CDR3 is TGCAGTGCTCCAGTGGGCGTCTCCTACGAGCAGTACTTC. This sequence encodes CSAPVGVSYEQYF.

This chain joins TRBV28 and TRBJ2-7; 7 bases align to TRBD2. This CDR3 region has 16 residues. The V gene's germline CDR1 is MDHEN and CDR2 SYDVKM. The V segment lost 3 bases and the J segment 1 base; nucleotides outside the gene matches: 9. The CDR3 spells CASSFSLAFRSYEQYF. CDR3 DNA sequence: TGTGCCAGCAGTTTTTCACTAGCGTTTCGTTCCTACGAGCAGTACTTC.

This clonotype came up a few times. V gene TRBV20-1 combines with J gene TRBJ1-2; perhaps TRBD1 as D (5 bases). Germline V gives CDR1 DFQATT, CDR2 SNEGSKA (reference sequence). Trimming cost V 1 base and J 7 bases, with 13 bases left between them. The length of the CDR3 is 13 residues. CDR3 coding DNA: TGCAGTGCTAGAGTTCGGGGGTTCGCTGGCTACACCTTC. Its protein is CSARVRGFAGYTF.

This clonotype was seen many times. V and J are TRBV28 and TRBJ2-7; 7 bases are shared with TRBD1. V gave up 5 bases and J gave up 2 bases; unmatched junction bases: 9. CDR1 MDHEN and CDR2 SYDVKM come from the germline V gene. CDR3 length: 15 amino acids. This chain's CDR3 is CASSNPGQFPYEQYF. The CDR3 DNA reads as TGTGCCAGCAGTAATCCGGGACAGTTCCCCTACGAGCAGTACTTC.

This clonotype was observed at least ten times. The chain joins TRBV7-9 to TRBJ2-5; no clear D gene. The germline gives CDR1 SEHNR, CDR2 FQNEAQ (reference sequence). The CDR3 sequence is 13 residues long. V was cut by 3 bases and J by 4 bases, with 9 bases left in between. In nucleotides, the CDR3 is TGTGCCAGCAGCTTGGGTTACGGAGAGACCCAGTACTTC. Protein: CASSLGYGETQYF. Based on the CDR3 plus reference TRBV7-9 and TRBJ2-5, the full variable domain is DTGVSQNPRHKITKRGQNVTFRCDPISEHNRLYWYRQTLGQGPEFLTYFQNEAQLEKSRLLSDRFSAERPKGSFSTLEIQRTEQGDSAMYLCASSLGYGETQYFGPGTRLLVL.

For this clonotype: One end of the junction varies from germline; a read error may be responsible. The chain combines TRBV12-3 or TRBV12-4 with TRBJ2-5; weak D call: TRBD2 (5 bases). The CDR3 spans 14 residues. The CDR3 protein is CASRLDRPQETQYF. The DNA of the CDR3 is TGTGCCAGCAGACTAGACCGACCGCAAGAGACCCAATACTTC.

The chain recombines TRBV20-1 with TRBJ1-6; 9 bases align to TRBD1. This CDR3 comprises 15 residues. The J segment lost 10 bases and the V segment lost 0 bases, leaving 7 bases of the junction unmatched. Germline CDR1 reads DFQATT; CDR2 reads SNEGSKA (reference sequence). CDR3 in DNA: TGCAGTGCTAGAGATCATAGGACAGGGGAATCACCCCTCCACTTT. Translated: CSARDHRTGESPLHF.

This clonotype has ten or more counts. This chain connects TRBV19 to TRBJ1-1; D possibly corresponds to TRBD1 (5 bases). This CDR3 region has 13 residues. Germline CDR1 LNHDA, CDR2 SQIVND (reference sequence). Trimming cost V 3 bases and J 5 bases, with 10 bases left between them. CDR3 DNA: TGTGCCAGTAGTATTTGGGGACGGACTGAAGCTTTCTTT. Translating gives CASSIWGRTEAFF. Based on the CDR3 plus reference TRBV19 and TRBJ1-1, the full variable domain is DGGITQSPKYLFRKEGQNVTLSCEQNLNHDAMYWYRQDPGQGLRLIYYSQIVNDFQKGDIAEGYSVSREKKESFPLTVTSAQKNPTAFYLCASSIWGRTEAFFGQGTRLTVV.

This clonotype was counted between two and nine times. The V and J genes are TRBV7-3 and TRBJ1-1, with 7 bases lining up with TRBD1. The ends lost 3 bases at V and 6 bases at J; junction bases unmatched: 16. The length of the CDR3 is 17 residues. CDR1 SGHTA and CDR2 FQGTGA come from the germline V gene. CDR3 bases: TGTGCCAGCAGCTTCACAAGCCGAGACAGGGTCGAGTCTGAAGCTTTCTTT. Protein sequence: CASSFTSRDRVESEAFF. Combining the CDR3 with reference TRBV7-3 and TRBJ1-1 gives the whole variable domain GAGVSQTPSNKVTEKGKYVELRCDPISGHTALYWYRQSLGQGPEFLIYFQGTGAADDSGLPNDRFFAVRPEGSVSTLKIQRTERGDSAVYLCASSFTSRDRVESEAFFGQGTRLTVV.

This clonotype came up a few times. V is TRBV9 and J is TRBJ2-1; 14 nucleotides line up with TRBD2. V lost 4 bases, J lost 10 bases, and 10 bases stayed unmatched. Germline CDR1 and CDR2: SGDLS and YYNGEE. The CDR3 has 16 residues. CDR3 in DNA: TGTGCCAGCAGCTCCGGGGGACTAGCGGGAGACGGGGAGCAGTTCTTC. This encodes CASSSGGLAGDGEQFF.

The sample holds one count of this clonotype. V and J are TRBV20-1 and TRBJ2-3; D not certain. V gave up 0 bases and J gave up 4 bases, with 11 bases separating them. The length of the CDR3 is 14 residues. Germline CDR1 and CDR2: DFQATT and SNEGSKA (reference sequence). The CDR3 protein is CSARDTNRADTQYF. Here the CDR3 DNA reads TGCAGTGCTAGAGATACGAATCGGGCAGATACGCAGTATTTT.

In its sample, this clonotype was seen a few times. The conserved phenylalanine or tryptophan normally closing the CDR3 is absent here, so this likely arose from a read error. The rearrangement uses TRBV30 and TRBJ2-5; 9 nucleotides align to TRBD1. Germline V gene sequence: CDR1 GTSNPN, CDR2 SVGIG (reference sequence). V lost 7 bases and J lost 4; bases outside the gene matches: 10. This CDR3 has 14 residues. CDR3 protein: CASLQGAQGETQYL. The CDR3 DNA reads as TGTGCCTCCCTACAGGGGGCGCAGGGAGAGACCCAGTACCTC.

The table lists this clonotype with many counts. The genes are TRBV6-5 and TRBJ2-7; D gene unclear. V was pared by 2 bases and J by 3 bases, with 8 bases between. Germline-derived CDR1 and CDR2 are MNHEY and SVGAGI. The CDR3 has 13 amino acids. The CDR3 DNA is TGTGCCAGCAGTTACAGGGTTAGCTACGAGCAGTACTTC. The encoded protein is CASSYRVSYEQYF.

This chain joins TRBV5-1 and TRBJ1-1; no definite D call. The CDR3 is 15 residues long. Trimming left V 0 bases short and J 1 base short, with 10 bases between. Germline V gene data show CDR1 as SGHRS and CDR2 as YFSETQ. The CDR3 protein is CASSLGEGRNTEAFF. In nucleotides, the CDR3 is TGCGCCAGCAGCTTGGGGGAAGGGAGGAACACTGAAGCTTTCTTT. The entire variable domain, with the rest obtained from reference TRBV5-1 and TRBJ1-1, is as follows: KAGVTQTPRYLIKTRGQQVTLSCSPISGHRSVSWYQQTPGQGLQFLFEYFSETQRNKGNFPGRFSGRQFSNSRSEMNVSTLELGDSALYLCASSLGEGRNTEAFFGQGTRLTVV.

A few counts support this clonotype. The junction differs from germline at one of its ends, possibly a read error. The genes are TRBV7-2 and TRBJ2-5; TRBD1 might be the D (5 bases). The CDR3 totals 16 residues. The germline V gene encodes CDR1 SGHTA and CDR2 FQGNSA. The CDR3 nucleotides are TGTGCCAGCAGCTTAGGGGGCCTTTGGCTAGAGGAGATCCAGTACTTC. This encodes CASSLGGLWLEEIQYF.

This clonotype was found many times. V is TRBV2 and J is TRBJ1-1; no clear D. The germline V gene has CDR1 SNHLY and CDR2 FYNNEI. CDR3 length equals 15 residues. V shed 2 bases and J shed 3 bases, with 13 bases lying between them. As DNA, the CDR3 is TGTGCCAGCAGTGAATACACGTCAGTGGACACTGAAGCTTTCTTT. Translation: CASSEYTSVDTEAFF. The variable domain in full, with the rest retrieved from reference TRBV2 and TRBJ1-1, is EPEVTQTPSHQVTQMGQEVILRCVPISNHLYFYWYRQILGQKVEFLVSFYNNEISEKSEIFDDQFSVERPDGSNFTLKIRSTKLEDSAMYFCASSEYTSVDTEAFFGQGTRLTVV.

This chain uses TRBV4-1 with TRBJ2-7, with D unclear. Deletions cut 2 bases from V and 1 base from J, with 9 bases between. From germline, CDR1 is MGHRA and CDR2 YSYEKL. This CDR3 is 14 amino acids long. The CDR3 DNA reads TGCGCCAGCAGCCAAAATTTAGGGTCCTACGAGCAGTACTTC. This gives the protein CASSQNLGSYEQYF.

This clonotype came up many times. This chain links TRBV2 with TRBJ1-5; D remains unclear. This CDR3 is built from 13 residues. The V end lost 3 bases, the J end lost 0 bases, and 3 bases lay between the germline ends. Germline CDR1 SNHLY, CDR2 FYNNEI. CDR3 residues: CASSDFSNQPQHF. DNA of the CDR3: TGTGCCAGCAGTGATTTTAGCAATCAGCCCCAGCATTTT.

A note on this clonotype: The junction differs from germline at one of its ends, possibly a read error. The chain recombines TRBV19 with TRBJ1-1; a weak D match, TRBD1 (5 bases). The CDR3 has 15 amino acids. Germline CDR1 reads LNHDA; CDR2 reads SQIVND (reference sequence). DNA for the CDR3: TGTGCCAGTAGCAGTGAACAGGCTATGAACGCTGAAGCTTTCTTT. This sequence encodes CASSSEQAMNAEAFF.